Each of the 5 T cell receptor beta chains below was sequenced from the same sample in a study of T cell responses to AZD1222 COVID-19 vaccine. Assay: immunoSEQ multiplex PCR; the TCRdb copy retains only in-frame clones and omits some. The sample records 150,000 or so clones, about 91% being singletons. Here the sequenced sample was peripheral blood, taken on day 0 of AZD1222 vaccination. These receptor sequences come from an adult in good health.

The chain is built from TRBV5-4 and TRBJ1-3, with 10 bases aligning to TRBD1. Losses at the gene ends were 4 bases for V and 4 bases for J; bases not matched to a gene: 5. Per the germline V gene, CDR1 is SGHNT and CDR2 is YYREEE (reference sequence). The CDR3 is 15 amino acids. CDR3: CASSVGTGEGNTIYF. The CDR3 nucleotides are TGTGCCAGCAGCGTCGGGACAGGGGAAGGAAACACCATATATTTT.

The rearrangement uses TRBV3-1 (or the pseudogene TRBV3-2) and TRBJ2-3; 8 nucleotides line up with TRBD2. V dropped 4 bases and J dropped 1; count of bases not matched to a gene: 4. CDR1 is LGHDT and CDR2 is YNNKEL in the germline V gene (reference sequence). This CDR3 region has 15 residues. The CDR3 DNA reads TGTGCCAGCAGCCCAGCGGGGGCCCGCACAGATACGCAGTATTTT. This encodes CASSPAGARTDTQYF.

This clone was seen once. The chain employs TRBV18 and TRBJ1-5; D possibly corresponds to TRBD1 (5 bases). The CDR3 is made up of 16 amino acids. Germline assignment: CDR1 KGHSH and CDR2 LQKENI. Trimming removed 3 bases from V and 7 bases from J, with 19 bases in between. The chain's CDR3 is CASSPRPADGDQPQHF. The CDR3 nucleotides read TGTGCCAGCTCACCTAGGCCCGCCGACGGGGACCAGCCCCAGCATTTT. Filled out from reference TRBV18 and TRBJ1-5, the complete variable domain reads NAGVMQNPRHLVRRRGQEARLRCSPMKGHSHVYWYRQLPEEGLKFMVYLQKENIIDESGMPKERFSAEFPKEGPSILRIQQVVRGDSAAYFCASSPRPADGDQPQHFGDGTRLSIL.

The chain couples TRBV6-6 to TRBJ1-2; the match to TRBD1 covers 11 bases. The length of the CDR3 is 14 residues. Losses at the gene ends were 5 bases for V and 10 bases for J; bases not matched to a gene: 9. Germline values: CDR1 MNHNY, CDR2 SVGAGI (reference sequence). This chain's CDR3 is CASSAPDRGQFYTF. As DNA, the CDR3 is TGTGCCAGCAGTGCTCCGGACAGGGGGCAGTTCTACACCTTC.

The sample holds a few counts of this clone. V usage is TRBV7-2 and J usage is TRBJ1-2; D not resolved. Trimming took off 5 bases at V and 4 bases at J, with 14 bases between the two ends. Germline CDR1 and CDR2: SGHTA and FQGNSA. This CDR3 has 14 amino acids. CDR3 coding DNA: TGTGCCAGCAGCCCAGGATCTTCTGGCTATGGCTACACCTTC. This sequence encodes CASSPGSSGYGYTF.